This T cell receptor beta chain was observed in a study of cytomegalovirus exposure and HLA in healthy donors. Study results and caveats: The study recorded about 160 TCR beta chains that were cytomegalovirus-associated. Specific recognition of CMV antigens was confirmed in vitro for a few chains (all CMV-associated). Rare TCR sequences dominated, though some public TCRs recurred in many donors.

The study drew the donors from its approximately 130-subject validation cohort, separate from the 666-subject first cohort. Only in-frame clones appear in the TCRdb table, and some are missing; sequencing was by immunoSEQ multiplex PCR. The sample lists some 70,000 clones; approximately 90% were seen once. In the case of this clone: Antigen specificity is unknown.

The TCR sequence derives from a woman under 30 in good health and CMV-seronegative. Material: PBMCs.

The CDR3 DNA reads as TGTGCCAGCATTATAGACAAGAGCTCCTATAATTCACCCCTCCACTTT. Protein: CASIIDKSSYNSPLHF. The chain carries TRBV2 and TRBJ1-6; D is uncertain. The CDR3 contains 16 residues. Trimming pared 7 bases from V and 0 bases from J, leaving 13 bases between. Germline loops: CDR1 SNHLY, CDR2 FYNNEI.